The rows below give T cell receptor beta chains drawn from one sample of a study of T cells in Graves' hyperthyroidism and ophthalmopathy. TCRdb re-analysed the multiplex PCR reads in MiXCR, keeping a single row per CDR3 protein. The repertoire has about 210,000 distinct CDR3 sequences, over 15% of them found once; the top ten carry roughly 53%. The material sequenced was blood. The source is a man aged 50-59 years with Graves' hyperthyroidism. The CDR3 runs from the conserved cysteine through the conserved F or W. Each record gives: J gene, D gene, clone size, V gene, CDR3 DNA, CDR3 protein. A D gene is named only where the DNA matches it firmly. Size is omitted from some rows. Given values are once, few, many or a class for expanded clones.

TRBJ2-3	TRBD2	-	TRBV3-1	TGTGCCAGCAGCCAAGTCGGCGGGAGACGGACAGATACGCAGTATTTT	CASSQVGGRRTDTQYF
TRBJ2-2	TRBD1	many	TRBV11-3	TGTGCCAGCAGCTTGGGACAGGGGAACGGGGAGCTGTTTTTT	CASSLGQGNGELFF
TRBJ1-5	TRBD1	many	TRBV28	TGTGCCAGCACCACCTCTCGGACAGGGTACAATCAGCCCCAGCATTTT	CASTTSRTGYNQPQHF
TRBJ2-7	TRBD2	few	TRBV19	TGTGCCAGTAGTAAACTAGCGGGAGCTCCCGAGCAGTACTTC	CASSKLAGAPEQYF
TRBJ2-7	-	-	TRBV28	TGTGCCAGCAGTCCCGGGGGACAGCCCTACGAGCAGTACTTC	CASSPGGQPYEQYF
TRBJ2-1	-	many	TRBV18	TGTGCCAGCTCACCAGACAGCAACAATGAGCAGTTCTTC	CASSPDSNNEQFF
TRBJ2-2	-	many	TRBV3-1	TGTGCCAGCAGCCCCTTTCGGACATCCGGGGAGCTGTTTTTT	CASSPFRTSGELFF
TRBJ1-2	TRBD1	many	TRBV6-1	TGTGCCAGCAGTGCGGACAGGGGAATGGAAGGCTACACCTTC	CASSADRGMEGYTF
TRBJ2-5	TRBD1	many	TRBV11-2	TGTGCCAGCAGCTTAGCGGACAGGGGGCGAAGGGAGACCCAGTACTTC	CASSLADRGRRETQYF
TRBJ2-7	TRBD1	many	TRBV19	TGTGCCAGTAGTGTCAAGACAGGGGAGTCCTACGAGCAGTACTTC	CASSVKTGESYEQYF
TRBJ1-2	TRBD1	-	TRBV28	TGTGCCAGCAGGGACACCGGGACAGGGGTTGGCTACACCTTC	CASRDTGTGVGYTF
TRBJ2-1	TRBD1	many	TRBV27	TGTGCCAGCAGTTTGTACCGGGACAGGGGCTACAATGAGCAGTTCTTC	CASSLYRDRGYNEQFF
TRBJ1-1	-	-	TRBV10-3	TGTGCCATCAGGCGGACAGAGAACACTGAAGCTTTCTTT	CAIRRTENTEAFF
TRBJ2-5	TRBD2	many	TRBV5-1	TGCGCCAGCAGTTCCAATAGCGGGAGAGGGCTTGAGACCCAGTACTTC	CASSSNSGRGLETQYF
TRBJ1-1	-	-	TRBV4-3	TGCGCCAGCAGCCAAGGGGTGGGCACTGAAGCTTTCTTT	CASSQGVGTEAFF
TRBJ1-2	TRBD1	-	TRBV29-1	TGCAGCGTGGACTTGACAGGGGTGAACTATGGCTACACCTTC	CSVDLTGVNYGYTF
TRBJ1-2	-	-	TRBV19	TGTGCCAGTAGTATAGCCCGGGGATCCTATGGCTACACCTTC	CASSIARGSYGYTF
TRBJ1-2	-	few	TRBV7-9	TGTGCCAGCAGCCGTACAGGAGAATATGGCTACACCTTC	CASSRTGEYGYTF
TRBJ2-7	-	-	TRBV5-6	TGTGCCAGCAGCTTGACAGGACCTTCGGAGCAGTACTTC	CASSLTGPSEQYF
TRBJ2-7	TRBD2	-	TRBV12-3/TRBV12-4	TGTGCCTCCAGGACTAGCGGGAAGTACGAGCAGTACTTC	CASRTSGKYEQYF